This TCR beta chain was documented in a study of blood T cell repertoires in COVID-19. Overall study context: The analysed material was cDNA or gDNA that came from T cells, B-cell-depleted T cells, or PBMCs.

Germline CDR1 KGHSH, CDR2 LQKENI. The CDR3 is 14 residues long. Trimming shortened V by 2 bases and J by 1 base, and 8 bases separated the two germline ends. The assay was immunoSEQ multiplex PCR, and TCRdb's table has in-frame clones only and misses some. The sample has 200,000 to 250,000 clones; around 90% are singletons. The chain uses TRBV18 and TRBJ2-5, with D possibly matching TRBD2 (5 bases). This TCR was sampled from a man aged 18 to 35 with acute COVID-19. The sequenced material came from PBMCs or T cells enriched from blood (not recorded which). The CDR3 loop reads CASSPLSGQETQYF. In DNA form, the CDR3 reads TGTGCCAGCTCACCATTGAGCGGCCAAGAGACCCAGTACTTC. Filled out from reference TRBV18 and TRBJ2-5, the complete variable domain reads NAGVMQNPRHLVRRRGQEARLRCSPMKGHSHVYWYRQLPEEGLKFMVYLQKENIIDESGMPKERFSAEFPKEGPSILRIQQVVRGDSAAYFCASSPLSGQETQYFGPGTRLLVL.